This TCR beta chain was recorded in a study of prognosis after radiotherapy for stage I lung cancer. CDR1 is MNHEY and CDR2 is SVGEGT in the germline V gene. This CDR3 has 14 residues. Amplicons of TCR beta CDR3 were generated from genomic DNA by two-round multiplex PCR. Primers (each specific to one TRBV or TRBJ gene) were used in first-round PCR. TCRdb re-called the multiplex PCR reads through MiXCR, storing one row per CDR3 protein. The data hold some 25,000 distinct CDR3 sequences, with roughly 40% observed a single time. In the case of this clonotype: At one boundary the junction diverges from the germline segment, which might be a read error.

The source material was PBMCs, sampled before or after stereotactic body radiation therapy (not recorded which). This rearrangement joins TRBV6-2 or TRBV6-3 to TRBJ2-2; the D gene could be TRBD1 or TRBD2 (5 bases each). This receptor was obtained from a donor at least 50 years old with non-small cell lung cancer. The CDR3 protein is CASSEAWGTGELFF. CDR3 in DNA: TGTGCCAGCAGTGAAGCGTGGGGGACCGGTGAGCTGTTTTTT.